A selection of T cell receptor beta chains follows, all from one sample in a study of T cell responses to AZD1222 COVID-19 vaccine. Data came from immunoSEQ multiplex PCR; TCRdb stores just in-frame clones and leaves some out. The table lists more than 95,000 clones, approximately 90% of them singletons. The sequencing here drew on peripheral blood, taken on day 0 of MenACWY control vaccination. These receptor sequences come from an adult in good health. CDR3s include the opening cysteine and the closing phenylalanine or tryptophan. A D gene is named only where the DNA matches it firmly. Some rows have no size entry. The others give once, few or many, or a class for an expanded clone.

v_call: TRBV11-2; j_call: TRBJ1-1; clone_size: few; d_call: .; cdr3_nt: TGTGCCAGCAGCCCAGGGACTCATCAAATCAGGCAGGCTTTCTTT; cdr3_aa: CASSPGTHQIRQAFF
v_call: TRBV2; j_call: TRBJ1-3; clone_size: .; d_call: .; cdr3_nt: TGTGCCAGCAGTGGAGCTTTATCTGGAAACACCATATATTTT; cdr3_aa: CASSGALSGNTIYF
v_call: TRBV7-2; j_call: TRBJ1-1; clone_size: .; d_call: .; cdr3_nt: TGTGCCAGCAGCCCCGGGTGGAGAAACACTGAAGCTTTCTTT; cdr3_aa: CASSPGWRNTEAFF
v_call: TRBV19; j_call: TRBJ1-1; clone_size: .; d_call: TRBD1; cdr3_nt: TGTGCCAGTAGTATAGGGGTCGGGACAGGGGGCCAAGCTTTCTTT; cdr3_aa: CASSIGVGTGGQAFF
v_call: TRBV18; j_call: TRBJ2-2; clone_size: .; d_call: .; cdr3_nt: TGTGCCAGCTCACCCCGGCTTGGGGCCGACACCGGGGAGCTGTTTTTT; cdr3_aa: CASSPRLGADTGELFF
v_call: TRBV28; j_call: TRBJ2-3; clone_size: .; d_call: .; cdr3_nt: TGTGCCAGCAGTTTATTAGGACTGGAAGCTGGATATACGCAGTATTTT; cdr3_aa: CASSLLGLEAGYTQYF
v_call: TRBV5-1; j_call: TRBJ1-3; clone_size: .; d_call: .; cdr3_nt: TGCGCCAGCAGCTATATAGGACAGAACTCTGGAAACACCATATATTTT; cdr3_aa: CASSYIGQNSGNTIYF
v_call: TRBV5-6; j_call: TRBJ1-3; clone_size: .; d_call: .; cdr3_nt: TGTGCCAGCAGCTTGGTAGATCCGAGCTGGAACACCATATATTTT; cdr3_aa: CASSLVDPSWNTIYF
v_call: TRBV11-3; j_call: TRBJ1-1; clone_size: .; d_call: .; cdr3_nt: TGTGCCAGCAGCTTAGTAGCAGGGACACTTGAAGCTTTCTTT; cdr3_aa: CASSLVAGTLEAFF
v_call: TRBV5-4; j_call: TRBJ2-3; clone_size: .; d_call: TRBD2; cdr3_nt: TGTGCCAGCAGCTTGATGGCGGGAGGGCCGAAGACAGATACGCAGTATTTT; cdr3_aa: CASSLMAGGPKTDTQYF
v_call: TRBV5-1; j_call: TRBJ2-7; clone_size: .; d_call: TRBD1; cdr3_nt: TGCGCCAGCAGCTTGGCCAGGGGGCTCGTCTACGAGCAGTACTTC; cdr3_aa: CASSLARGLVYEQYF
v_call: TRBV11-3; j_call: TRBJ2-3; clone_size: .; d_call: TRBD2; cdr3_nt: TGTGCCAGCAGCTTAGCTAGCGGGTTGGGCACAGATACGCAGTATTTT; cdr3_aa: CASSLASGLGTDTQYF
v_call: TRBV11-1; j_call: TRBJ2-2; clone_size: .; d_call: .; cdr3_nt: TGTGCCAGCAGCTCTCAGGGATACATTACCGGGGAGCTGTTTTTT; cdr3_aa: CASSSQGYITGELFF
v_call: TRBV3-1/TRBV3-2; j_call: TRBJ2-7; clone_size: .; d_call: .; cdr3_nt: TGTGCCAGCAGCCACGTAAAGGCATTATCCTACGAGCAGTACTTC; cdr3_aa: CASSHVKALSYEQYF
v_call: TRBV5-1; j_call: TRBJ2-5; clone_size: .; d_call: .; cdr3_nt: TGCGCCAGCAGCTCGGGAGTACAAGAGACCCAGTACTTC; cdr3_aa: CASSSGVQETQYF
v_call: TRBV11-3; j_call: TRBJ2-1; clone_size: .; d_call: TRBD2; cdr3_nt: TGTGCCAGCAGCTTTGGCGGGGGGAGCTCCTACAATGAGCAGTTCTTC; cdr3_aa: CASSFGGGSSYNEQFF
v_call: TRBV11-3; j_call: TRBJ2-7; clone_size: .; d_call: .; cdr3_nt: TGTGCCAGCAGCGCCCGGTCCGATGGGATCTACGAGCAGTACTTC; cdr3_aa: CASSARSDGIYEQYF